This record concerns one T cell receptor (beta chain) sequence. Antigen unknown. Profiled with immunoSEQ multiplex PCR; TCRdb holds only in-frame clones, not every one. This table has roughly 90,000 clones, more than 80% appearing once. The data stem from a study of OX40 agonist ivuxolimab in advanced cancers. Study details: Earlier anti-PD-1, anti-PD-L1 or anti-CTLA-4 therapy was permitted; 35% to 50% had received some. Study conclusions and caveats: More expanded clones were found, on average, in CD8+ than in CD4+ T cells. Among the least clonally expanded were partial responders at 0.1-3.0 mg/kg.

Autoimmune disease history or systemic immunosuppression disqualified patients. The V and J ends lost 5 bases and 4 bases respectively, with 14 bases between them. This CDR3 comprises 14 residues. Germline assignment: CDR1 MNHEY and CDR2 SMNVEV (reference sequence). The receptor was isolated from an adult with an advanced solid tumor such as melanoma, head and neck, liver or kidney cancer. The chain recombines TRBV27 with TRBJ1-2; TRBD1 is a possible D gene (5 bases). This material consisted of CD4+ or CD8+ T cells sorted from blood, taken in a trial of the OX40 agonist ivuxolimab. The CDR3 is CASSPGGGSYGYTF. CDR3 coding DNA: TGTGCCAGCAGTCCCGGGGGGGGGAGCTATGGCTACACCTTC.